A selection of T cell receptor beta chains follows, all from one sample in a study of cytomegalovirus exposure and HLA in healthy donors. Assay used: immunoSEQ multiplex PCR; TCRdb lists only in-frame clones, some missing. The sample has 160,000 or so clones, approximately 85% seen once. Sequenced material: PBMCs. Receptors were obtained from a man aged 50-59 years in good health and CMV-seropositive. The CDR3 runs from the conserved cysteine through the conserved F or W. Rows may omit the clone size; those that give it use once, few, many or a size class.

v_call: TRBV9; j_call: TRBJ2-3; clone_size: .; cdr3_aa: CASSVVSSTDTQYF
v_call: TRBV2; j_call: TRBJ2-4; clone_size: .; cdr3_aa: CASSGKTSGSKNIQYF
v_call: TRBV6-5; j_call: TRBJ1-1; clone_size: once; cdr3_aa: CASSYLGVLEAFF
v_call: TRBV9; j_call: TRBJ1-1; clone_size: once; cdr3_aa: CASSPQGVTEAFF
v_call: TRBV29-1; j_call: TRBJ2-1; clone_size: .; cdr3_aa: CSHARNPVGGEQFF
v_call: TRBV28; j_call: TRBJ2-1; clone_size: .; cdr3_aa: CASSGLAGVYNEQFF
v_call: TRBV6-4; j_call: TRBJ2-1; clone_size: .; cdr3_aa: CASSSSGGPYNEQFF
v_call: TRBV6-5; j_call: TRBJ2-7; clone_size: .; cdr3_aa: CASSFGTSGREQYF
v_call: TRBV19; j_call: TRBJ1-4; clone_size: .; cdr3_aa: CASTSAGFKEKLFF
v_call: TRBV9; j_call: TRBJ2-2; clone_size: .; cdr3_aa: CASSPPATNTGELFF
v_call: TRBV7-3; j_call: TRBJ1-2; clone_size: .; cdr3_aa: CASSLGREDGYTF
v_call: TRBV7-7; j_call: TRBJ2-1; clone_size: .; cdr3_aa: CASSAEIYNEQFF
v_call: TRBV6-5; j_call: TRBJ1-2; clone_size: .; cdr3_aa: CASSSLQGARSYTF
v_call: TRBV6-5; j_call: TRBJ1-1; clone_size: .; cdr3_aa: CASSLRVGNTEAFF
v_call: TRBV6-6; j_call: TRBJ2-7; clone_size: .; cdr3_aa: CASSLSRQESSYEQYF
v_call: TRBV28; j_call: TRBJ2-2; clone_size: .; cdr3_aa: CASSLGGLAGNTGELFF
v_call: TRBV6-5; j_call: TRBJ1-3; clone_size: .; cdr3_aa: CASSKRSTGNTIYF
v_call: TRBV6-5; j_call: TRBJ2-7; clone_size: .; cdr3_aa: CATAGAGEQYF
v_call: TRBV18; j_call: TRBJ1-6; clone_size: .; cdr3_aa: CASSPREGEGSPLHF
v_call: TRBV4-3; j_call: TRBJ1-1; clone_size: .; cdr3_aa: CASSQDLRQGFAVTEAFF
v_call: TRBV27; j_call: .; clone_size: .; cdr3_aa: CASSPGLAGLSYEQYF
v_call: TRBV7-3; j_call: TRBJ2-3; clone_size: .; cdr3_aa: CASSPGLAGDTQYF
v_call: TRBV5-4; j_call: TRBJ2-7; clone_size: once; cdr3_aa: CASSLEAGGLYEQYF
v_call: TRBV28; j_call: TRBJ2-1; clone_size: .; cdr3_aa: CASSYPSDFAGGEQFF
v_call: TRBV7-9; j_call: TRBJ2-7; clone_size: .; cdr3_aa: CSSSLDFSGSYEQYF
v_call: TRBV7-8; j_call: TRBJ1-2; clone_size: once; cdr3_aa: CASSLSGQGVGYTF
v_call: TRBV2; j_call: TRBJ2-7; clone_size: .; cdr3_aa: CASSEAPPTGISYEQYF
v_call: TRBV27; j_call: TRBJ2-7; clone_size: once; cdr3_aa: CASSWLLGGGYEQYF
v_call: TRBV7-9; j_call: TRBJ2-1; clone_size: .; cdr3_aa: CASSSSPGSLADEQFF
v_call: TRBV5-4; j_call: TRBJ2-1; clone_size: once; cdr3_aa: CASSAPSGPNEQFF
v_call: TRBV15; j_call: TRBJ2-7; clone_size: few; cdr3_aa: CATSRVRTSGTFEQYF
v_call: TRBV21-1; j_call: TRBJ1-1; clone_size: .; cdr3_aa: CASSKANSRGRTEAFF
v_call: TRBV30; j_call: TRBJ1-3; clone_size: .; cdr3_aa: CAWSVRLSSGNTIYF
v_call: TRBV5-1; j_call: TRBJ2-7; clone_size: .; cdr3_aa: CASSLGLARSYEQYF
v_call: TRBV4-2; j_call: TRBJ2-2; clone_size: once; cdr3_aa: CASSQELAEMAGELFF
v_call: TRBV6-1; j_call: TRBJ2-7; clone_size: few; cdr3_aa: CASSETGGLSYEQYF
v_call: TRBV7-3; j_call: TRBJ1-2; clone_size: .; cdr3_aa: CASSLTGQGEVGYTF
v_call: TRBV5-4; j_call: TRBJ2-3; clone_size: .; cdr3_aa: CASSSGLAGVPGTDTQYF
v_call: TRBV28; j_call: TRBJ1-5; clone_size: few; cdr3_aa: CASSLYGTGQDNQPQHF
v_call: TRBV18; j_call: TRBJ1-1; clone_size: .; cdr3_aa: CASSTSTGPTEAFF
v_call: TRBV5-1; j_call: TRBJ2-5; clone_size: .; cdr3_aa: CASSLVGETQYF
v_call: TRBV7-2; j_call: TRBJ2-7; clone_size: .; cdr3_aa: CASSFTTGEAHEQYF
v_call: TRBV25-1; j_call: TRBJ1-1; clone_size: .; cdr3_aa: CASSLTGAATEAFF
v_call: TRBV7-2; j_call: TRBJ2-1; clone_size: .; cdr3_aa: CASSFTGGVNEQFF
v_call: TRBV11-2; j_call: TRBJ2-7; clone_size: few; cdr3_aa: CASSPINRGNSSYEQYF
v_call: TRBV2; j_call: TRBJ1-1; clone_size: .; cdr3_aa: CASSESQGYTNTEAFF
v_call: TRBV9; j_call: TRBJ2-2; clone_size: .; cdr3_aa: CASSVARADTGELFF
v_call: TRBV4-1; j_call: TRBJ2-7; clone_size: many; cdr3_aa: CASSQGHGNYEQYF
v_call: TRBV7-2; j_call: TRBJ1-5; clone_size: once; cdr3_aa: CASSLVTAFNQPQHF
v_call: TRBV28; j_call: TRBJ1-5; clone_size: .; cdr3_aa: CAENLDISQPQHF
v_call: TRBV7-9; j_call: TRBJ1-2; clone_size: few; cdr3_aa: CASSFTGTGDGYTF
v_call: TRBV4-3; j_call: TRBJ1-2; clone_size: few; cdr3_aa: CASSQDRITRVRNYGYTF
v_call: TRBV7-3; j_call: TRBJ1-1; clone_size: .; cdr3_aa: CASSLDRDTEAFF
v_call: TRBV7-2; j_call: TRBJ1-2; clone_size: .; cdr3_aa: CASSFDSRDYGYTF
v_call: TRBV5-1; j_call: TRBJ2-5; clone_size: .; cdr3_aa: CASSGNSGGGPETQYF